Listed here are 5 T cell receptor beta chains from one sample, sequenced in a study of T cells in Graves' hyperthyroidism and ophthalmopathy. Researchers took RNA transcripts and amplified the TCR beta CDR3 regions from them. Initially, a first-round RT-PCR of the TCR CDR3 employed the HTBI primer set. TCRdb used MiXCR to reprocess the multiplex PCR reads, holding one entry per CDR3 protein. The table shows hundreds of thousands of distinct CDR3 sequences, with about an eighth occurring only once. The sample was blood. These receptor sequences come from a man aged 50 or older with Graves' ophthalmopathy.

This clonotype came up many times. This chain joins TRBV30 and TRBJ1-1, with TRBD1 identical over 11 bases. Germline loops: CDR1 GTSNPN, CDR2 SVGIG (reference sequence). Trimming cost V 0 bases and J 5 bases; bases outside gene matches: 14. There are 18 residues in the CDR3. CDR3 nucleotides: TGTGCCTGGAGTGTCCGCGTGCGGACAGGGGGCTATAAGACTGAAGCTTTCTTT. This codes for CAWSVRVRTGGYKTEAFF.

This clonotype showed up many times. The chain links TRBV2 to TRBJ1-2; perhaps TRBD1 as D (6 bases). The CDR3 is 13 amino acids. The V end was cut by 2 bases, the J end by 4 bases, with 8 bases between. Germline CDR1 reads SNHLY; CDR2 reads FYNNEI. CDR3 bases: TGTGCCAGCAGTGAAAGGGGGGCCTATGGCTACACCTTC. Residues: CASSERGAYGYTF.

This clonotype was detected many times. V usage is TRBV3-1 and J usage is TRBJ1-1, with D possibly matching TRBD1 (6 bases). The ends were cut back, 4 bases at V and 1 base at J, with 16 bases in the middle. The length of the CDR3 is 16 residues. Germline V CDR1 and CDR2: LGHDT, YNNKEL (reference sequence). The CDR3, as DNA: TGTGCCAGCAGCCCAATTTACGGGACACCGAACACTGAAGCTTTCTTT. This encodes CASSPIYGTPNTEAFF.

This clonotype showed up many times. The gene calls are TRBV20-1 and TRBJ2-7; the D gene is possibly TRBD2 (6 bases). The CDR3 totals 14 residues. Germline-derived CDR1 and CDR2 are DFQATT and SNEGSKA (reference sequence). V gave up 3 bases and J gave up 6 bases, with 18 bases separating them. CDR3 loop: CSASGEASTLEQYF. In nucleotides, the CDR3 is TGCAGTGCTAGTGGGGAGGCTAGTACCCTCGAGCAGTACTTC.

On this clonotype: Germline and junction disagree at one end, which may indicate a read error. The chain employs TRBV4-1 and TRBJ2-6; 7 nucleotides match TRBD1. CDR1 is MGHRA, CDR2 YSYEKL, per germline. This CDR3 region has 16 residues. CDR3 bases: TGCACCAGCAGCCCGTCACAGGGGTCTGGGGCCAACGTCCTGACTTTC. It translates to CTSSPSQGSGANVLTF.